The rows below give T cell receptor beta chains drawn from one sample of a study of T-cell memory formation after mild COVID-19. TCRdb ran MiXCR on the 5' RACE reads and lists one entry per CDR3 protein. The sample consists of fewer than 300,000 distinct CDR3 sequences, 15% to 20% of them appearing once. Sample: PBMCs or a T cell subset sorted from them (not recorded which). The receptors derive from a man aged 18 to 35 who had mild COVID-19 (a few samples of this study predate the infection). Cell type and time point are not known. Each CDR3 is given with its conserved first and last residue. The order of the fields is CDR3 protein, CDR3 DNA, V gene, clone size, J gene, D gene, CDR3 length. A D gene is named only where the DNA matches it firmly. Not every row has a clone size; where given, it reads once, few, many or a size class.

cdr3_aa: CASSPPRGGADTQYF
cdr3_nt: TGTGCCAGCTCACCCCCACGGGGCGGAGCAGATACGCAGTATTTT
v_call: TRBV18
clone_size: many
j_call: TRBJ2-3
d_call: .
cdr3_length: 15

cdr3_aa: CASSFMGQETQYF
cdr3_nt: TGTGCCAGCAGCTTTATGGGGCAAGAGACCCAGTACTTC
v_call: TRBV7-2
clone_size: .
j_call: TRBJ2-5
d_call: .
cdr3_length: 13

cdr3_aa: CASSAGQGGSGGYTF
cdr3_nt: TGTGCCAGCAGCGCGGGACAGGGGGGTTCGGGTGGCTACACCTTC
v_call: TRBV7-2
clone_size: few
j_call: TRBJ1-2
d_call: TRBD1
cdr3_length: 15

cdr3_aa: CSVRQAITEAFF
cdr3_nt: TGCAGCGTCAGACAGGCTATCACTGAAGCTTTCTTT
v_call: TRBV29-1
clone_size: .
j_call: TRBJ1-1
d_call: .
cdr3_length: 12

cdr3_aa: CASSVAGLWETQYF
cdr3_nt: TGTGCCAGCAGTGTAGCGGGGCTCTGGGAGACCCAGTACTTC
v_call: TRBV6-2/TRBV6-3
clone_size: .
j_call: TRBJ2-5
d_call: TRBD2
cdr3_length: 14

cdr3_aa: CASSQVSGTGDEQYF
cdr3_nt: TGCGCCAGCAGCCAAGTTTCCGGGACAGGGGACGAGCAGTACTTC
v_call: TRBV4-1
clone_size: few
j_call: TRBJ2-7
d_call: TRBD1
cdr3_length: 15

cdr3_aa: CASSAQQGTEAFF
cdr3_nt: TGTGCCAGCTCCGCACAACAGGGCACTGAAGCTTTCTTT
v_call: TRBV18
clone_size: few
j_call: TRBJ1-1
d_call: .
cdr3_length: 13

cdr3_aa: CASSYSGILSYTF
cdr3_nt: TGTGCCAGCAGTTACTCCGGGATCCTGAGCTACACCTTC
v_call: TRBV6-5
clone_size: few
j_call: TRBJ1-2
d_call: .
cdr3_length: 13

cdr3_aa: CASSSQGSLGYGYTF
cdr3_nt: TGTGCCAGCAGTTCCCAGGGCAGCCTCGGGTATGGCTACACCTTC
v_call: TRBV28
clone_size: few
j_call: TRBJ1-2
d_call: .
cdr3_length: 15

cdr3_aa: CSVLPFQGGAFF
cdr3_nt: TGCAGCGTACTACCTTTTCAGGGGGGAGCTTTCTTT
v_call: TRBV29-1
clone_size: .
j_call: TRBJ1-1
d_call: TRBD1
cdr3_length: 12

cdr3_aa: CASSLFPGLYIQYF
cdr3_nt: TGCGCCAGCAGCTTGTTCCCGGGGTTGTACATTCAGTACTTC
v_call: TRBV5-1
clone_size: many
j_call: TRBJ2-4
d_call: .
cdr3_length: 14

cdr3_aa: CASSLPASGGVDTQYF
cdr3_nt: TGTGCCAGCAGCTTACCGGCTAGCGGGGGGGTTGATACGCAGTATTTT
v_call: TRBV7-9
clone_size: few
j_call: TRBJ2-3
d_call: TRBD2
cdr3_length: 16

cdr3_aa: CASSIYQELFF
cdr3_nt: TGTGCCAGCAGCATCTACCAGGAGCTGTTTTTT
v_call: TRBV7-9
clone_size: .
j_call: TRBJ2-2
d_call: .
cdr3_length: 11

cdr3_aa: CAWSVGLYGYTF
cdr3_nt: TGTGCCTGGAGTGTTGGACTCTATGGCTACACCTTC
v_call: TRBV30
clone_size: .
j_call: TRBJ1-2
d_call: .
cdr3_length: 12

cdr3_aa: CASSLASLAGGRIDTQYF
cdr3_nt: TGCGCCAGCAGCTTGGCCTCGTTAGCGGGGGGCCGGATAGATACGCAGTATTTT
v_call: TRBV5-1
clone_size: few
j_call: TRBJ2-3
d_call: TRBD2
cdr3_length: 18

cdr3_aa: CASSYSVGYDTEAFF
cdr3_nt: TGTGCCAGCAGTTACTCGGTGGGATACGACACTGAAGCTTTCTTT
v_call: TRBV6-5
clone_size: .
j_call: TRBJ1-1
d_call: .
cdr3_length: 15

cdr3_aa: CASSPTGENYGYTF
cdr3_nt: TGTGCCAGCAGCCCAACAGGGGAGAACTATGGCTACACCTTC
v_call: TRBV7-9
clone_size: .
j_call: TRBJ1-2
d_call: TRBD1
cdr3_length: 14

cdr3_aa: CASSSGHNYGYTF
cdr3_nt: TGTGCCAGCAGTTCTGGACACAACTATGGCTACACCTTC
v_call: TRBV6-6
clone_size: few
j_call: TRBJ1-2
d_call: .
cdr3_length: 13

cdr3_aa: CASSSGQYNTEAFF
cdr3_nt: TGTGCCAGCAGTTCGGGACAGTACAACACTGAAGCTTTCTTT
v_call: TRBV6-6
clone_size: .
j_call: TRBJ1-1
d_call: TRBD1
cdr3_length: 14

cdr3_aa: CASSLANSGYTDTQYF
cdr3_nt: TGCGCCAGCAGCTTGGCCAATAGCGGATACACAGATACGCAGTATTTT
v_call: TRBV5-1
clone_size: .
j_call: TRBJ2-3
d_call: .
cdr3_length: 16

cdr3_aa: CATSDRDREGTYEQYF
cdr3_nt: TGTGCCACCAGTGACAGGGACAGGGAGGGAACCTACGAGCAGTACTTC
v_call: TRBV24-1
clone_size: .
j_call: TRBJ2-7
d_call: TRBD1
cdr3_length: 16

cdr3_aa: CSARDRGGYGYTF
cdr3_nt: TGCAGTGCTAGGGACAGGGGAGGCTATGGCTACACCTTC
v_call: TRBV20-1
clone_size: .
j_call: TRBJ1-2
d_call: TRBD1
cdr3_length: 13

cdr3_aa: CASSLGGGGSGANVLTF
cdr3_nt: TGTGCCAGCAGTTTAGGAGGGGGCGGCTCTGGGGCCAACGTCCTGACTTTC
v_call: TRBV12-3/TRBV12-4
clone_size: .
j_call: TRBJ2-6
d_call: TRBD1
cdr3_length: 17

cdr3_aa: CASSPWEGVTDTQYF
cdr3_nt: TGCGCCAGCAGCCCTTGGGAGGGGGTCACAGATACGCAGTATTTT
v_call: TRBV4-3
clone_size: .
j_call: TRBJ2-3
d_call: .
cdr3_length: 15

cdr3_aa: CASSYVASGYNEQFF
cdr3_nt: TGTGCCAGCAGTTACGTCGCTAGCGGGTACAATGAGCAGTTCTTC
v_call: TRBV6-5
clone_size: .
j_call: TRBJ2-1
d_call: TRBD2
cdr3_length: 15

cdr3_aa: CASSRDTLYGYTF
cdr3_nt: TGTGCCAGCAGCCGGGACACCCTCTATGGCTACACCTTC
v_call: TRBV7-2
clone_size: .
j_call: TRBJ1-2
d_call: .
cdr3_length: 13

cdr3_aa: CASSQPGGVDTQYF
cdr3_nt: TGTGCCAGCAGTCAGCCGGGAGGGGTAGATACGCAGTATTTT
v_call: TRBV7-2
clone_size: .
j_call: TRBJ2-3
d_call: TRBD2
cdr3_length: 14

cdr3_aa: CASSDLWERGTF
cdr3_nt: TGTGCCAGCAGTGATTTGTGGGAGAGGGGCACCTTC
v_call: TRBV2
clone_size: .
j_call: TRBJ1-2
d_call: .
cdr3_length: 12

cdr3_aa: CAWEPSVGNEQFF
cdr3_nt: TGTGCCTGGGAACCTTCCGTAGGCAATGAGCAGTTCTTC
v_call: TRBV30
clone_size: .
j_call: TRBJ2-1
d_call: .
cdr3_length: 13

cdr3_aa: CATSDSRKTGDEQFF
cdr3_nt: TGTGCCACCAGTGATTCCCGCAAAACAGGGGATGAGCAGTTCTTC
v_call: TRBV24-1
clone_size: few
j_call: TRBJ2-1
d_call: TRBD1
cdr3_length: 15

cdr3_aa: CASQLLTSGGYNEQFF
cdr3_nt: TGCGCCAGCCAGTTACTTACTAGCGGGGGATACAATGAGCAGTTCTTC
v_call: TRBV5-1
clone_size: many
j_call: TRBJ2-1
d_call: TRBD2
cdr3_length: 16

cdr3_aa: CASSWIQGPLEEKLFF
cdr3_nt: TGTGCCAGCAGCTGGATCCAGGGCCCCTTAGAGGAAAAACTGTTTTTT
v_call: TRBV7-9
clone_size: .
j_call: TRBJ1-4
d_call: .
cdr3_length: 16

cdr3_aa: CASSQDRHGGARHETQYF
cdr3_nt: TGTGCCAGCAGCCAAGATCGACACGGGGGGGCGAGGCACGAGACCCAGTACTTC
v_call: TRBV14
clone_size: .
j_call: TRBJ2-5
d_call: TRBD2
cdr3_length: 18

cdr3_aa: CSAAMGGSWGETQYF
cdr3_nt: TGCAGTGCCGCCATGGGCGGGTCCTGGGGGGAGACCCAGTACTTC
v_call: TRBV20-1
clone_size: .
j_call: TRBJ2-5
d_call: .
cdr3_length: 15

cdr3_aa: CASSSDGDSPLHF
cdr3_nt: TGCGCCAGCAGCTCCGACGGGGATTCACCCCTCCACTTT
v_call: TRBV5-1
clone_size: few
j_call: TRBJ1-6
d_call: .
cdr3_length: 13

cdr3_aa: CSARKATGANVLTF
cdr3_nt: TGCAGTGCTAGAAAAGCAACTGGGGCCAACGTCCTGACTTTC
v_call: TRBV20-1
clone_size: .
j_call: TRBJ2-6
d_call: .
cdr3_length: 14

cdr3_aa: CASSLNLGWSGGQPNEQFF
cdr3_nt: TGTGCCAGCAGCTTAAATCTCGGGTGGAGCGGGGGCCAACCCAATGAGCAGTTCTTC
v_call: TRBV7-9
clone_size: few
j_call: TRBJ2-1
d_call: TRBD2
cdr3_length: 19

cdr3_aa: CASSPDTVTTEAFF
cdr3_nt: TGTGCCAGCAGCCCAGACACAGTTACCACTGAAGCTTTCTTT
v_call: TRBV5-4
clone_size: .
j_call: TRBJ1-1
d_call: .
cdr3_length: 14

cdr3_aa: CASSDRAYGEKLFF
cdr3_nt: TGTGCCAGCAGCGACCGGGCCTACGGTGAAAAACTGTTTTTT
v_call: TRBV7-2
clone_size: .
j_call: TRBJ1-4
d_call: .
cdr3_length: 14

cdr3_aa: CASAGGLAGGRESYNEQFF
cdr3_nt: TGTGCCAGCGCTGGTGGACTAGCGGGGGGGCGGGAATCCTACAATGAGCAGTTCTTC
v_call: TRBV7-9
clone_size: .
j_call: TRBJ2-1
d_call: TRBD2
cdr3_length: 19

cdr3_aa: CSFLLEREQYF
cdr3_nt: TGCAGCTTCCTCCTCGAGCGCGAGCAGTACTTC
v_call: TRBV29-1
clone_size: few
j_call: TRBJ2-7
d_call: .
cdr3_length: 11

cdr3_aa: CASSLKRVSYNEQFF
cdr3_nt: TGTGCCAGCAGCTTAAAACGGGTCTCCTACAATGAGCAGTTCTTC
v_call: TRBV7-8
clone_size: few
j_call: TRBJ2-1
d_call: .
cdr3_length: 15

cdr3_aa: CASSFSSGGVYEQYF
cdr3_nt: TGTGCCAGCAGCTTCAGCAGCGGGGGGGTCTACGAGCAGTACTTC
v_call: TRBV7-2
clone_size: .
j_call: TRBJ2-7
d_call: TRBD2
cdr3_length: 15

cdr3_aa: CASISRTGNNEQFF
cdr3_nt: TGTGCCAGCATTTCCCGGACAGGGAACAATGAGCAGTTCTTC
v_call: TRBV12-3/TRBV12-4
clone_size: few
j_call: TRBJ2-1
d_call: TRBD1
cdr3_length: 14

cdr3_aa: CASSYGRSGGGELFF
cdr3_nt: TGTGCCAGCAGTTACGGGCGAAGCGGAGGCGGGGAGCTGTTTTTT
v_call: TRBV6-5
clone_size: few
j_call: TRBJ2-2
d_call: .
cdr3_length: 15

cdr3_aa: CASSRERGYNEQFF
cdr3_nt: TGCGCCAGCAGCCGGGAACGGGGGTACAATGAGCAGTTCTTC
v_call: TRBV4-3
clone_size: .
j_call: TRBJ2-1
d_call: .
cdr3_length: 14

cdr3_aa: CASSQENRDIRYGYTF
cdr3_nt: TGCGCCAGCAGCCAAGAGAACAGGGATATTAGGTATGGCTACACCTTC
v_call: TRBV4-3
clone_size: few
j_call: TRBJ1-2
d_call: .
cdr3_length: 16

cdr3_aa: CASSYTGGPTGELFF
cdr3_nt: TGTGCCAGCAGTTATACGGGGGGGCCCACCGGGGAGCTGTTTTTT
v_call: TRBV6-5
clone_size: .
j_call: TRBJ2-2
d_call: TRBD2
cdr3_length: 15

cdr3_aa: CASRGEGNYGYTF
cdr3_nt: TGTGCCAGCAGGGGGGAAGGGAACTATGGCTACACCTTC
v_call: TRBV2
clone_size: .
j_call: TRBJ1-2
d_call: .
cdr3_length: 13

cdr3_aa: CASSLAGVHTGELFF
cdr3_nt: TGTGCCAGCAGCTTAGCAGGGGTGCACACCGGGGAGCTGTTTTTT
v_call: TRBV7-2
clone_size: .
j_call: TRBJ2-2
d_call: .
cdr3_length: 15

cdr3_aa: CASSRDPYNEQFF
cdr3_nt: TGCGCCAGCAGCCGCGACCCTTACAATGAGCAGTTCTTC
v_call: TRBV4-1
clone_size: few
j_call: TRBJ2-1
d_call: .
cdr3_length: 13